This T cell receptor (beta chain) was recovered during a study of CD8 T cells in ankylosing spondylitis. Broader study findings: The authors found the disease-linked clones to be CD8+ and relatively rare in peripheral blood. Some motif variants had been reported before (in reactive arthritis synovial fluid and blood). Within ankylosing spondylitis blood, a TCR beta motif made up of eight or nine highly homologous variants appeared to be characteristic. Reportedly, disease-linked clones are significantly enriched in ankylosing spondylitis patients' matched synovial fluid.

Quantitative barcoded 5'-RACE was used to prepare TCR beta libraries. TCRdb reprocessed the 5' RACE reads via MiXCR and lists one record per CDR3 protein. The table records about 450,000 distinct CDR3 sequences, roughly a quarter of them present only once. Note on this clonotype: The antigen is unknown.

V shed 4 bases and J shed 0 bases, with 10 bases lying between them. Germline CDR1 is SGHDN and CDR2 is FVKESK. The CDR3 sequence is 14 residues long. The chain couples TRBV14 to TRBJ2-7, with no clear D. Sequencing input: blood, either unsorted or a sorted T cell fraction (not recorded which). The sequence was obtained from a male donor with ankylosing spondylitis. CDR3 bases: TGTGCCAGCAGCCTTCTCGGAAACTCCTACGAGCAGTACGTC. It encodes CASSLLGNSYEQYV.